A selection of T cell receptor beta chains follows, all from one sample in a study of cytomegalovirus exposure and HLA in healthy donors. Here immunoSEQ multiplex PCR was the method, and the copy in TCRdb shows in-frame clones only, minus some. The sample shows a few hundred thousand clones, 85% to 90% of them seen only once. Sequenced material: PBMCs. The receptors were gathered from a woman aged 18-35 years in good health and CMV-seronegative. Each CDR3 is given with its conserved first and last residue. The D gene is left open where the match is weak. Expanded clones are given a class, and other clones once, few, many or no size at all.

size	V	D	J	DNA	CDR3
.	TRBV7-2	.	TRBJ2-2	TGTGCCAGCAGCAGCGCCGGGACAACAAACACCGGGGAGCTGTTTTTT	CASSSAGTTNTGELFF
.	TRBV12-5	.	TRBJ2-1	TGTGCTAGTGGTGACAAAAATGAGCAGTTCTTC	CASGDKNEQFF
.	TRBV6-1	TRBD1	TRBJ1-5	TGTGCCAGCAGACCGACAGGGCATAGCAATCAGCCCCAGCATTTT	CASRPTGHSNQPQHF
.	TRBV2	TRBD1	TRBJ1-3	TGTGCCAGCAGCAAGGAGACAGGGGGTTCTGGAAACACCATATATTTT	CASSKETGGSGNTIYF
.	TRBV5-1	TRBD2	TRBJ2-7	TGCGCCAGCAGCTCAAACCCTACGAGCGGGAGGGCCTACGAGCAGTACTTC	CASSSNPTSGRAYEQYF
.	TRBV7-3	.	TRBJ2-6	TGTGCCAGCAGCCCTCGCGGCGGGTATACTGGGGCCAACGTCCTGACTTTC	CASSPRGGYTGANVLTF
.	TRBV25-1	TRBD2	TRBJ2-1	TGTGCCAGCAGTGAAGTCGTGGGACTACAAAATGAGCAGTTCTTC	CASSEVVGLQNEQFF
.	TRBV28	.	TRBJ2-3	TGTGCCAGCAGTTTATTACAGACAGATACGCAGTATTTT	CASSLLQTDTQYF
.	TRBV18	TRBD1	TRBJ2-7	TGTGCCAGCTCACCACTACAGGGGTTTGGTTCCGAGCAGTACTTC	CASSPLQGFGSEQYF
.	TRBV6-5	.	TRBJ1-2	TGTGCCAGCGGCCAAACCAGCCGAGCGGGCTACACCTTC	CASGQTSRAGYTF
few	TRBV20-1	TRBD1	TRBJ2-7	TGCAGTGTTAACAGGGGCTACGAGCAGTACTTC	CSVNRGYEQYF
.	TRBV18	.	TRBJ2-1	TGTGCCAGCTCACCACCACTAGACTACAATGAGCAGTTCTTC	CASSPPLDYNEQFF
.	TRBV11-2	.	TRBJ1-2	TGTGCCAGCAGCTTAGACCCGGCAGGGGCGCGTTCTGGCTACACCTTC	CASSLDPAGARSGYTF
.	TRBV5-1	.	TRBJ2-1	TGCGCCAGCAGCGCTTACGGTGAGCAGTTCTTC	CASSAYGEQFF
few	TRBV19	.	TRBJ2-1	TGTGCCAGTAGTCGGGACATCTACAATGAGCAGTTCTTC	CASSRDIYNEQFF
.	TRBV28	.	TRBJ1-2	TGTGCCAGCGGGGCGGGGCGCGAGTATGGCTACACCTTC	CASGAGREYGYTF
.	TRBV2	TRBD1	TRBJ2-7	TGTGCCAGCAACCACCCCGGACAGGGGCTTGACGAGCAGTACTTC	CASNHPGQGLDEQYF
.	TRBV19	.	TRBJ2-2	TGTGCCAGTATCGCGGGGAGCAACACCGGGGAGCTGTTTTTT	CASIAGSNTGELFF
.	TRBV21-1	.	TRBJ2-3	TGTGCCAGCAGTAACAGCGGGAGTGTAGATACGCAGTATTTT	CASSNSGSVDTQYF
.	TRBV13	TRBD1	TRBJ1-2	TGTGCCAGCAGGGAGACCGGGACAGCTAACTATGGCTACACCTTC	CASRETGTANYGYTF
.	TRBV7-9	TRBD1	TRBJ2-6	TGTGCCAGCAGCTTTAGGACAGGGAATTCGGGTGGGGCCAACGTCCTGACTTTC	CASSFRTGNSGGANVLTF
.	TRBV2	TRBD2	TRBJ2-2	TGTGCCAGCAGTGAGACTAGCGGGAGTACCGGGGAGCTGTTTTTT	CASSETSGSTGELFF